The rows below give T cell receptor beta chains drawn from one sample of a study of control samples from healthy donors and cancer patients. Sequencing used immunoSEQ multiplex PCR; TCRdb keeps in-frame clones, though not all of them. The sample lists about 150,000 clones; over 85% were seen once. Sequencing used blood. Receptors were obtained from a man aged 45-65 years in good health. Each CDR3 is given with its conserved first and last residue. A D gene is named only where the DNA matches it firmly. A clone size is listed for some rows: how often the clone was seen (once, few, many), or a class if it is expanded.

d_call	clone_size	j_call	v_call	cdr3_aa	cdr3_nt
TRBD1	-	TRBJ2-1	TRBV19	CASSIQGATYNEQFF	TGTGCCAGTAGTATACAGGGGGCCACCTACAATGAGCAGTTCTTC
-	-	TRBJ2-1	TRBV19	CASSIGAGAYNEQFF	TGTGCCAGTAGTATCGGAGCTGGGGCCTACAATGAGCAGTTCTTC
-	-	TRBJ1-2	TRBV20-1	CSAVGISGYTF	TGCAGTGCTGTTGGTATTAGCGGCTACACCTTC
-	-	TRBJ2-1	TRBV21-1	CASSKGTSGSYNEQFF	TGTGCCAGCAGCAAAGGGACTAGCGGGAGCTACAATGAGCAGTTCTTC
-	-	TRBJ2-3	TRBV7-9	CASSLIPRTDTQYF	TGTGCCAGCAGCTTAATTCCCCGCACAGATACGCAGTATTTT
TRBD1	-	TRBJ1-5	TRBV28	CASSPRDSYQPQHF	TGTGCCAGCAGTCCCCGGGACAGCTATCAGCCCCAGCATTTT
TRBD2	-	TRBJ2-1	TRBV7-6	CASSSGLAAYNEQFF	TGTGCCAGCAGTTCGGGACTAGCGGCATACAATGAGCAGTTCTTC
TRBD1	-	TRBJ2-5	TRBV6-6	CASNRQGWQETQYF	TGTGCCAGCAATAGACAGGGATGGCAAGAGACCCAGTACTTC
TRBD1	-	TRBJ1-1	TRBV10-1	CASSEGQGGVTEAFF	TGCGCCAGCAGTGAGGGACAGGGAGGGGTTACCGAAGCTTTCTTT
-	-	TRBJ2-5	TRBV15	CATSIKETQYF	TGTGCCACCAGCATCAAAGAGACCCAGTACTTC
TRBD1	once	TRBJ2-3	TRBV2	CASGTGAFPDTQYF	TGTGCCAGCGGGACAGGGGCCTTCCCGGATACGCAGTATTTT
-	-	TRBJ2-3	TRBV11-3	CASSSSRGTDTQYF	TGTGCCAGCAGCTCATCAAGGGGTACAGATACGCAGTATTTT
TRBD2	-	TRBJ2-3	TRBV14	CASSRLGTSGTDTQYF	TGTGCCAGCAGCCGCCTCGGGACTAGCGGCACAGATACGCAGTATTTT
-	once	TRBJ2-1	TRBV5-1	CASSPIPGVRNNEQFF	TGCGCCAGCAGCCCGATACCAGGGGTGAGAAACAATGAGCAGTTCTTC
TRBD2	-	TRBJ2-3	TRBV9	CASSVGLAGGSTDTQYF	TGTGCCAGCAGCGTAGGACTAGCGGGAGGAAGCACAGATACGCAGTATTTT
-	-	TRBJ2-2	TRBV7-3	CASSRTATGELFF	TGTGCCAGCAGCAGAACAGCGACCGGGGAGCTGTTTTTT
-	-	TRBJ2-5	TRBV18	CASSPPMRKKETQYF	TGTGCCAGCTCACCACCGATGAGGAAAAAAGAGACCCAGTACTTC
-	-	TRBJ2-2	TRBV20-1	CSASQGGFDGELFF	TGCAGTGCTAGTCAGGGCGGGTTCGACGGGGAGCTGTTTTTT
-	-	TRBJ2-2	TRBV21-1	CASSKKGGDREKFRELFF	TGTGCCAGCAGCAAAAAGGGGGGGGACAGGGAGAAATTTAGGGAGCTGTTTTTT
-	-	TRBJ1-1	TRBV5-6	CASSSTNTEAFF	TGTGCCAGCAGCTCTACGAACACTGAAGCTTTCTTT
-	-	TRBJ2-1	TRBV6-4	CATGQGSYNEQFF	TGTGCCACCGGCCAGGGGTCCTACAATGAGCAGTTCTTC
-	-	TRBJ1-1	TRBV10-3	CAILRNTEAFF	TGTGCCATCCTAAGGAACACTGAAGCTTTCTTT
-	-	TRBJ2-3	TRBV4-1	CASSQVVGNSDTQYF	TGCGCCAGCAGCCAGGTGGTCGGTAACTCAGATACGCAGTATTTT
-	-	TRBJ2-5	TRBV27	CASSSSETQYF	TGTGCCAGCAGTTCCTCGGAGACCCAGTACTTC
-	-	TRBJ2-6	TRBV15	CATSRGIGANVLTF	TGTGCCACCAGCAGAGGGATAGGGGCCAACGTCCTGACTTTC
-	once	TRBJ1-4	TRBV7-9	CASSSRSRNEKLFF	TGTGCCAGCAGTTCTCGGAGTCGGAATGAAAAACTGTTTTTT
TRBD1	-	TRBJ1-1	TRBV29-1	CSVKGQGVYTEAFF	TGCAGCGTTAAGGGACAGGGGGTTTACACTGAAGCTTTCTTT
-	once	TRBJ1-5	TRBV19	CASSIWGASQPQHF	TGTGCCAGTAGTATATGGGGGGCGAGTCAGCCCCAGCATTTT
TRBD1	once	TRBJ2-5	TRBV7-6	CASSLASPSGTGRQETQYF	TGTGCCAGCAGCTTAGCCTCCCCGTCCGGGACAGGGAGGCAAGAGACCCAGTACTTC
-	-	TRBJ2-7	TRBV5-1	CASSLDGAYEQYF	TGCGCCAGCAGCTTGGACGGTGCCTACGAGCAGTACTTC
-	-	TRBJ1-2	TRBV7-9	CASSLEAREGGYTF	TGTGCCAGCAGCTTAGAGGCCAGGGAGGGTGGCTACACCTTC